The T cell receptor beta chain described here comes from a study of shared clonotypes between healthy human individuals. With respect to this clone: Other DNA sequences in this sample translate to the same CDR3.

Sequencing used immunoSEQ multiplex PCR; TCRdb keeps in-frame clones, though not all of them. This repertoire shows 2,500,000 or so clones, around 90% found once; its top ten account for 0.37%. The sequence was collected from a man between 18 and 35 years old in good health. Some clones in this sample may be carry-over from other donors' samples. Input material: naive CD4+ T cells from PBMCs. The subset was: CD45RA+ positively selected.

The CDR3 loop reads CASSESGELFF. The CDR3 DNA reads TGTGCCAGCAGTGAGTCCGGGGAGCTGTTTTTT. This chain uses TRBV2 with TRBJ2-2; D not resolved. From germline, CDR1 is SNHLY and CDR2 FYNNEI. V shed 3 bases and J shed 6 bases, with 2 bases lying between them. The CDR3 runs 11 residues.